This T cell receptor (beta chain) emerged from a study of T cells in Graves' hyperthyroidism and ophthalmopathy. General observations from the study: Ophthalmopathy, which appeared later, was predicted by the model a median 6.5 months before onset.

V was clipped by 10 bases and J by 0 bases; unmatched bases: 13. The germline gives CDR1 SNHLY, CDR2 FYNNEI. The CDR3 runs to 19 residues. This clonotype showed up many times. No antigen is known for it. Amplified TCR beta CDR3 regions derived from RNA transcripts. First-round RT-PCR with HTBI primers amplified the TCR CDR3 region. TCRdb passed the multiplex PCR reads through MiXCR, listing each CDR3 protein once. This table holds 250,000 to 300,000 distinct CDR3 sequences, roughly 19% found once. Sequenced input: blood. The chain has TRBV2 and TRBJ2-1; 15 bases align to TRBD2. This clonotype was sampled from a man aged 50-60 years with Graves' ophthalmopathy. CDR3 residues: CATLERTSGRGSSYNEQFF. The DNA for the CDR3 is TGTGCCACCTTGGAGAGGACTAGCGGGAGGGGGAGCTCCTACAATGAGCAGTTCTTC.